A selection of T cell receptor beta chains follows, all from one sample in a study of blood T cell repertoires in COVID-19. Profiling relied on immunoSEQ multiplex PCR, and the TCRdb table lists in-frame clones only, not all of them. The sample consists of more than 110,000 clones, 85% to 90% of them appearing once. Sequencing was performed on peripheral blood. Receptor source: a man aged 50-59 years with active or convalescent COVID-19. CDR3s include the opening cysteine and the closing phenylalanine or tryptophan. Each record gives: clone size, J gene, V gene, D gene, CDR3 protein, CDR3 DNA. The D gene is left open where the match is weak. Clone size is not always given. Where it is, it says once, few, many or a class for expanded clones.

clone_size: NA
j_call: TRBJ2-7
v_call: TRBV7-2
d_call: TRBD2
cdr3_aa: CASSPWTSGTDEQYF
cdr3_nt: TGTGCCAGCAGCCCCTGGACTAGCGGGACCGACGAGCAGTACTTC

clone_size: NA
j_call: TRBJ2-3
v_call: TRBV20-1
d_call: NA
cdr3_aa: CSAGLRDTQYF
cdr3_nt: TGCAGTGCAGGACTAAGAGATACGCAGTATTTT

clone_size: once
j_call: TRBJ2-2
v_call: TRBV7-9
d_call: NA
cdr3_aa: CASSLELDTGELFF
cdr3_nt: TGTGCCAGCAGCTTAGAACTGGACACCGGGGAGCTGTTTTTT

clone_size: NA
j_call: TRBJ1-1
v_call: TRBV5-4
d_call: TRBD1
cdr3_aa: CASRRQGASTEAFF
cdr3_nt: TGTGCCAGCAGGAGACAGGGGGCGAGCACTGAAGCTTTCTTT

clone_size: NA
j_call: TRBJ2-7
v_call: TRBV18
d_call: NA
cdr3_aa: CASSPPVAGFEQYF
cdr3_nt: TGTGCCAGCTCACCACCGGTGGCGGGGTTCGAGCAGTACTTC

clone_size: NA
j_call: TRBJ2-7
v_call: TRBV11-2
d_call: TRBD2
cdr3_aa: CASNDPVAGGYEQYF
cdr3_nt: TGTGCCAGCAACGACCCTGTAGCGGGAGGGTACGAGCAGTACTTC

clone_size: NA
j_call: TRBJ1-1
v_call: TRBV2
d_call: NA
cdr3_aa: CASSVGENTEAFF
cdr3_nt: TGTGCCAGCAGTGTAGGGGAGAACACTGAAGCTTTCTTT

clone_size: once
j_call: TRBJ2-1
v_call: TRBV6-4
d_call: TRBD2
cdr3_aa: CASSEELAGNNEQFF
cdr3_nt: TGTGCCAGCAGTGAAGAGCTAGCGGGAAACAATGAGCAGTTCTTC

clone_size: NA
j_call: TRBJ2-7
v_call: TRBV3-1/TRBV3-2
d_call: TRBD2
cdr3_aa: CASSQEVLAGMGEQYF
cdr3_nt: TGTGCCAGCAGCCAAGAAGTGCTAGCGGGAATGGGCGAGCAGTACTTC

clone_size: NA
j_call: TRBJ1-4
v_call: TRBV5-1
d_call: NA
cdr3_aa: CASSPWDSRGEKLFF
cdr3_nt: TGCGCCAGCAGCCCCTGGGACTCAAGGGGTGAAAAACTGTTTTTT

clone_size: NA
j_call: TRBJ2-2
v_call: TRBV7-9
d_call: NA
cdr3_aa: CASSLGGWTVGTGELFF
cdr3_nt: TGTGCCAGCAGCTTAGGGGGGTGGACAGTTGGCACCGGGGAGCTGTTTTTT

clone_size: NA
j_call: TRBJ1-2
v_call: TRBV28
d_call: TRBD1
cdr3_aa: CASKGSTGGYGYTF
cdr3_nt: TGTGCCAGCAAGGGGTCGACAGGGGGCTATGGCTACACCTTC

clone_size: NA
j_call: TRBJ2-5
v_call: TRBV7-2
d_call: TRBD2
cdr3_aa: CASSSRLAEETQYF
cdr3_nt: TGTGCCAGCAGCTCCCGACTAGCGGAAGAGACCCAGTACTTC

clone_size: NA
j_call: TRBJ1-5
v_call: TRBV6-1
d_call: TRBD1
cdr3_aa: CASSEWTGVHQPQHF
cdr3_nt: TGTGCCAGCAGTGAGTGGACAGGGGTTCATCAGCCCCAGCATTTT

clone_size: NA
j_call: TRBJ2-3
v_call: TRBV5-1
d_call: NA
cdr3_aa: CASSPGGTDTQYF
cdr3_nt: TGCGCCAGCAGCCCAGGGGGGACAGATACGCAGTATTTT

clone_size: few
j_call: TRBJ1-2
v_call: TRBV29-1
d_call: NA
cdr3_aa: CSVALRLGYGYTF
cdr3_nt: TGCAGCGTTGCCCTCCGACTGGGCTATGGCTACACCTTC

clone_size: few
j_call: TRBJ1-5
v_call: TRBV6-4
d_call: NA
cdr3_aa: CASRMVWTYSNQPQHF
cdr3_nt: TGTGCCAGCAGAATGGTGTGGACTTATAGCAATCAGCCCCAGCATTTT

clone_size: NA
j_call: TRBJ1-1
v_call: TRBV4-1
d_call: TRBD1
cdr3_aa: CASSPILRGQEAFF
cdr3_nt: TGCGCCAGCAGCCCCATCCTTAGGGGGCAGGAAGCTTTCTTT

clone_size: NA
j_call: TRBJ2-5
v_call: TRBV4-2
d_call: TRBD1
cdr3_aa: CASSQDHRGQETQYF
cdr3_nt: TGTGCCAGCAGCCAAGATCACAGGGGGCAGGAGACCCAGTACTTC

clone_size: NA
j_call: TRBJ2-7
v_call: TRBV19
d_call: NA
cdr3_aa: CASSKDSYYEQYF
cdr3_nt: TGTGCCAGTAGTAAGGACAGTTACTACGAGCAGTACTTC

clone_size: NA
j_call: TRBJ2-7
v_call: TRBV5-1
d_call: NA
cdr3_aa: CASSLGGNVYEQYF
cdr3_nt: TGCGCCAGCAGCTTGGGAGGGAACGTATACGAGCAGTACTTC

clone_size: NA
j_call: TRBJ2-3
v_call: TRBV6-6
d_call: NA
cdr3_aa: CASRDSSQGTDTQYF
cdr3_nt: TGTGCCAGCAGAGATTCCTCGCAGGGGACAGATACGCAGTATTTT

clone_size: NA
j_call: TRBJ2-2
v_call: TRBV24-1
d_call: NA
cdr3_aa: CATSEGALSTGELFF
cdr3_nt: TGTGCCACCAGTGAAGGGGCCCTAAGCACCGGGGAGCTGTTTTTT

clone_size: NA
j_call: TRBJ2-7
v_call: TRBV9
d_call: NA
cdr3_aa: CASSARDSSYEQYF
cdr3_nt: TGTGCCAGCAGTGCCCGGGATTCTTCCTACGAGCAGTACTTC

clone_size: NA
j_call: TRBJ2-7
v_call: TRBV30
d_call: TRBD2
cdr3_aa: CAWSVLGLDFEQYF
cdr3_nt: TGTGCCTGGAGTGTCCTGGGACTAGACTTCGAGCAGTACTTC

clone_size: few
j_call: TRBJ2-5
v_call: TRBV28
d_call: NA
cdr3_aa: CASSPGTYQETQYF
cdr3_nt: TGTGCCAGCAGCCCCGGGACATACCAAGAGACCCAGTACTTC

clone_size: NA
j_call: TRBJ2-7
v_call: TRBV3-1/TRBV3-2
d_call: TRBD2
cdr3_aa: CASSSTSGRTYEQYF
cdr3_nt: TGTGCCAGCAGCTCCACTAGCGGGAGGACCTACGAGCAGTACTTC

clone_size: NA
j_call: TRBJ2-2
v_call: TRBV23-1
d_call: TRBD1
cdr3_aa: CASSQSKQGEDGELFF
cdr3_nt: TGCGCCAGCAGTCAATCGAAACAGGGGGAAGACGGGGAGCTGTTTTTT

clone_size: NA
j_call: TRBJ1-1
v_call: TRBV4-2
d_call: NA
cdr3_aa: CASSPGHSNTEAFF
cdr3_nt: TGTGCCAGCAGCCCGGGACACTCGAACACTGAAGCTTTCTTT

clone_size: NA
j_call: TRBJ1-4
v_call: TRBV7-8
d_call: NA
cdr3_aa: CASSPRPPRQTNEKLFF
cdr3_nt: TGTGCCAGCAGCCCTCGACCCCCGCGACAGACTAATGAAAAACTGTTTTTT

clone_size: NA
j_call: TRBJ2-5
v_call: TRBV2
d_call: TRBD2
cdr3_aa: CASKRESQETQYF
cdr3_nt: TGTGCCAGCAAGCGGGAGTCTCAAGAGACCCAGTACTTC

clone_size: NA
j_call: TRBJ2-7
v_call: TRBV7-2
d_call: NA
cdr3_aa: CASSGFYEQYF
cdr3_nt: TGTGCCAGCAGCGGCTTCTACGAGCAGTACTTC

clone_size: few
j_call: TRBJ1-2
v_call: TRBV5-1
d_call: NA
cdr3_aa: CASSHRPGPYGYTF
cdr3_nt: TGCGCCAGCAGCCATAGGCCAGGGCCCTATGGCTACACCTTC

clone_size: NA
j_call: TRBJ2-5
v_call: TRBV11-2
d_call: NA
cdr3_aa: CASSQGRLLLQETQYF
cdr3_nt: TGTGCCAGCAGCCAGGGCCGGTTACTCTTACAAGAGACCCAGTACTTC

clone_size: NA
j_call: TRBJ2-2
v_call: TRBV5-1
d_call: NA
cdr3_aa: CASNRGLTGELFF
cdr3_nt: TGCGCCAGCAACAGGGGACTCACCGGGGAGCTGTTTTTT

clone_size: NA
j_call: TRBJ1-2
v_call: TRBV5-5
d_call: TRBD1
cdr3_aa: CASSLGQGIGYTF
cdr3_nt: TGTGCCAGCAGCTTGGGACAGGGGATTGGCTACACCTTC

clone_size: NA
j_call: TRBJ2-7
v_call: TRBV5-1
d_call: TRBD1
cdr3_aa: CASSLGQGQEQYF
cdr3_nt: TGCGCCAGCAGCTTAGGACAGGGTCAGGAGCAGTACTTC

clone_size: few
j_call: TRBJ1-4
v_call: TRBV19
d_call: TRBD1
cdr3_aa: CASSFGTGVEKLFF
cdr3_nt: TGTGCCAGTAGTTTCGGGACAGGGGTCGAAAAACTGTTTTTT

clone_size: NA
j_call: TRBJ2-6
v_call: TRBV28
d_call: TRBD1
cdr3_aa: CASSGPGQAPISGANVLTF
cdr3_nt: TGTGCCAGCAGTGGGCCGGGACAGGCCCCAATCTCTGGGGCCAACGTCCTGACTTTC

clone_size: NA
j_call: TRBJ2-2
v_call: TRBV12-3/TRBV12-4
d_call: NA
cdr3_aa: CASSLSPGELFF
cdr3_nt: TGTGCCAGCAGTTTATCTCCGGGGGAGCTGTTTTTT

clone_size: NA
j_call: TRBJ2-2
v_call: TRBV2
d_call: TRBD1
cdr3_aa: CASSRTGRNTGELFF
cdr3_nt: TGTGCCAGCAGTCGGACAGGGCGGAACACCGGGGAGCTGTTTTTT

clone_size: NA
j_call: TRBJ1-1
v_call: TRBV9
d_call: NA
cdr3_aa: CASSRGPMNTEAFF
cdr3_nt: TGTGCCAGCAGCCGTGGGCCCATGAACACTGAAGCTTTCTTT

clone_size: NA
j_call: TRBJ1-6
v_call: TRBV2
d_call: NA
cdr3_aa: CASSDNSPSPLHF
cdr3_nt: TGTGCCAGCAGTGACAATAGCCCATCACCCCTCCACTTT

clone_size: few
j_call: TRBJ1-6
v_call: TRBV6-1
d_call: NA
cdr3_aa: CASSELGLSSYNSPLHF
cdr3_nt: TGTGCCAGCAGTGAACTGGGGCTCAGCTCCTATAATTCACCCCTCCACTTT

clone_size: NA
j_call: TRBJ1-6
v_call: TRBV11-2
d_call: TRBD1
cdr3_aa: CASSLEARQGNSPLHF
cdr3_nt: TGTGCCAGCAGCTTAGAGGCGCGACAGGGGAATTCACCCCTCCACTTT

clone_size: NA
j_call: TRBJ2-2
v_call: TRBV10-3
d_call: NA
cdr3_aa: CAILKGLGQSGELFF
cdr3_nt: TGTGCCATCCTAAAGGGACTTGGTCAGTCCGGGGAGCTGTTTTTT

clone_size: NA
j_call: TRBJ2-3
v_call: TRBV15
d_call: NA
cdr3_aa: CATSRDPGFTDTQYF
cdr3_nt: TGTGCCACCAGCAGAGATCCAGGGTTCACAGATACGCAGTATTTT

clone_size: NA
j_call: TRBJ1-2
v_call: TRBV5-6
d_call: TRBD1
cdr3_aa: CASSRSGTDYGYTF
cdr3_nt: TGTGCCAGCAGTCGGTCCGGGACAGATTATGGCTACACCTTC

clone_size: NA
j_call: TRBJ2-6
v_call: TRBV19
d_call: NA
cdr3_aa: CASTTTSSGANVLTF
cdr3_nt: TGTGCCAGTACAACCACAAGCTCTGGGGCCAACGTCCTGACTTTC

clone_size: NA
j_call: TRBJ1-5
v_call: TRBV28
d_call: NA
cdr3_aa: CASRAPGGSNQPQHF
cdr3_nt: TGTGCCAGCAGGGCCCCGGGTGGGAGCAATCAGCCCCAGCATTTT

clone_size: NA
j_call: TRBJ1-2
v_call: TRBV6-5
d_call: TRBD1
cdr3_aa: CATNLDREIDYGYTF
cdr3_nt: TGTGCCACTAACTTAGACAGGGAGATTGACTATGGCTACACCTTC

clone_size: NA
j_call: TRBJ2-3
v_call: TRBV9
d_call: NA
cdr3_aa: CASAGGQGAQYF
cdr3_nt: TGTGCCAGCGCGGGGGGACAGGGTGCGCAGTATTTT

clone_size: NA
j_call: TRBJ1-5
v_call: TRBV7-6
d_call: TRBD1
cdr3_aa: CASSLASGQGHNQPQHF
cdr3_nt: TGTGCCAGCAGCTTAGCGTCGGGACAGGGGCACAATCAGCCCCAGCATTTT

clone_size: NA
j_call: TRBJ2-6
v_call: TRBV18
d_call: TRBD1
cdr3_aa: CASSPTDRAYGANVLTF
cdr3_nt: TGTGCCAGCTCACCGACAGACAGGGCATATGGGGCCAACGTCCTGACTTTC

clone_size: NA
j_call: TRBJ2-2
v_call: TRBV9
d_call: NA
cdr3_aa: CASSDPLVDTDTGELFF
cdr3_nt: TGTGCCAGCAGCGACCCCCTCGTGGACACCGACACCGGGGAGCTGTTTTTT

clone_size: NA
j_call: TRBJ1-5
v_call: TRBV19
d_call: NA
cdr3_aa: CASSIVGPGGNQPQHF
cdr3_nt: TGTGCCAGTAGTATAGTGGGCCCAGGGGGCAATCAGCCCCAGCATTTT

clone_size: NA
j_call: TRBJ1-1
v_call: TRBV7-2
d_call: NA
cdr3_aa: CASSLVGGNTEAFF
cdr3_nt: TGTGCCAGCAGCTTAGTGGGGGGAAACACTGAAGCTTTCTTT